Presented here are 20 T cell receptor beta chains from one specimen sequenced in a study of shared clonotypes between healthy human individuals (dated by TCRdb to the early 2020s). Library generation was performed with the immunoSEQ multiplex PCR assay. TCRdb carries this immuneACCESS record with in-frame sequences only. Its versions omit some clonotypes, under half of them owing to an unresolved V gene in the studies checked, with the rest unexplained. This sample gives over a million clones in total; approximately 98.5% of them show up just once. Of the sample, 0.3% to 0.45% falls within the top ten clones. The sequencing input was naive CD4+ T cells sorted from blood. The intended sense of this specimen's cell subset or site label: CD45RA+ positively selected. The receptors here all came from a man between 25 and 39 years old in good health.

The CDR3 region is CASKVTGLQETQYF. The CDR3 DNA follows: TGCGCCAGCAAAGTGACGGGACTCCAAGAGACCCAGTACTTC. V gene TRBV5-1 combines with J gene TRBJ2-5; D is possibly TRBD2 (6 bases). In germline, CDR1 is SGHRS, CDR2 YFSETQ. V was cut by 6 bases and J by 1 base, with 13 bases left in between. CDR3 size: 14 residues.

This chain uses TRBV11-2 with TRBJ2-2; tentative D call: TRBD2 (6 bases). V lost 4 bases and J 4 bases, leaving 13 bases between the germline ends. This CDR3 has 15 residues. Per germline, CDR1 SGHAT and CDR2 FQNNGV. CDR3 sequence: CASSSVGLPTGELFF. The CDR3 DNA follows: TGTGCCAGCAGCTCGGTGGGACTTCCCACCGGGGAGCTGTTTTTT.

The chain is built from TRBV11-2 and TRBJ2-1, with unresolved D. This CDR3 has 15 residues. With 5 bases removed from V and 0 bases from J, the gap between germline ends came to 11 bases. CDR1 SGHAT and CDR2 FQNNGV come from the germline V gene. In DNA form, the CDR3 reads TGTGCCAGCAGCCCAGTGTCTGTCTCCTACAATGAGCAGTTCTTC. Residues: CASSPVSVSYNEQFF.

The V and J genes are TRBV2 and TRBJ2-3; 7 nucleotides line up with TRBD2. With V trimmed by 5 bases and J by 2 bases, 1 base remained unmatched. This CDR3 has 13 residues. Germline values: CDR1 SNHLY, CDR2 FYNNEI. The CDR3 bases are TGTGCCAGCAGTCGGGACTACACAGATACGCAGTATTTT. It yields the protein CASSRDYTDTQYF.

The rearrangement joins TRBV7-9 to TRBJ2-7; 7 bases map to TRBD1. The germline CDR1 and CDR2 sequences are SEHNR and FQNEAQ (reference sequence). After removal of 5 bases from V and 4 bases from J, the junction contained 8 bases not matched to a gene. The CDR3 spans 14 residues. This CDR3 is CASSRGQPGYEQYF. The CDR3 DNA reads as TGTGCCAGCAGCAGGGGACAGCCTGGGTACGAGCAGTACTTC.

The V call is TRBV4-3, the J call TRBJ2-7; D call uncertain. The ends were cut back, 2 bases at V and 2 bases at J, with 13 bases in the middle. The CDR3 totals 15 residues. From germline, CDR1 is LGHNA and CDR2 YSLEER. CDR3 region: CASSQTPFGPYEQYF. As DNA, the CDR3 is TGCGCCAGCAGCCAAACCCCATTCGGACCCTACGAGCAGTACTTC.

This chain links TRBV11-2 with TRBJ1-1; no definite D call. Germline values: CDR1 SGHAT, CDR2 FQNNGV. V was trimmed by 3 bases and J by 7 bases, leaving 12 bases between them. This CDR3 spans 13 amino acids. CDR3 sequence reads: CASSLALHLEAFF. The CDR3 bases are TGTGCCAGCAGCTTGGCCCTACACCTTGAAGCTTTCTTT.

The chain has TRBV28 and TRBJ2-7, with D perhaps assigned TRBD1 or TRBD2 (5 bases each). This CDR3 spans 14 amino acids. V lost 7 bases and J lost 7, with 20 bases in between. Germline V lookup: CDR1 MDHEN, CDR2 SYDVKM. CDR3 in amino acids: CASKGPAKVWEQYF. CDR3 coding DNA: TGTGCCAGCAAGGGACCGGCCAAAGTGTGGGAGCAGTACTTC.

This CDR3 is CAISGVAGEGKNIQYF. The CDR3 DNA follows: TGTGCCATCAGTGGGGTAGCGGGAGAGGGGAAGAACATTCAGTACTTC. The chain employs TRBV10-3 and TRBJ2-4; TRBD2 agrees at 9 bases. The CDR3 is 16 amino acids. V dropped 4 bases and J dropped 7; count of bases not matched to a gene: 11. CDR1 is ENHRY and CDR2 is SYGVKD in the germline V gene.

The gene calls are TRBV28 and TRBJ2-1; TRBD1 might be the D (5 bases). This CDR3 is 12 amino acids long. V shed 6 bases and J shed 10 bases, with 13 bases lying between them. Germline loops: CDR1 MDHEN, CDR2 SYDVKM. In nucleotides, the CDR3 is TGTGCCAGCAGCGGACAATTCTGGGAGCAGTTCTTC. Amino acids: CASSGQFWEQFF. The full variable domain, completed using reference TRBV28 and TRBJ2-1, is DVKVTQSSRYLVKRTGEKVFLECVQDMDHENMFWYRQDPGLGLRLIYFSYDVKMKEKGDIPEGYSVSREKKERFSLILESASTNQTSMYLCASSGQFWEQFFGPGTRLTVL.

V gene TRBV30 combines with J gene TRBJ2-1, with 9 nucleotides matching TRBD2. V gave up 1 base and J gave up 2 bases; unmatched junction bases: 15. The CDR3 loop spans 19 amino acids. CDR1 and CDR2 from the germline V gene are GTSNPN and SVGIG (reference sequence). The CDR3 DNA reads TGTGCCTGGAGTGATTTAAGACTAGCGGACCATCGTCCCTACAATGAGCAGTTCTTC. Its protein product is CAWSDLRLADHRPYNEQFF.

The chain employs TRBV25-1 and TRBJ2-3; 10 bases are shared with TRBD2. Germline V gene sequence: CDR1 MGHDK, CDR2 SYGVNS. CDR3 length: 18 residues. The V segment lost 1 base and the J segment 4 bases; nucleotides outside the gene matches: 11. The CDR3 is CASSEFSGRLGGSDTQYF. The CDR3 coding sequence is TGTGCCAGCAGTGAATTTAGCGGGAGGCTGGGGGGATCAGATACGCAGTATTTT.

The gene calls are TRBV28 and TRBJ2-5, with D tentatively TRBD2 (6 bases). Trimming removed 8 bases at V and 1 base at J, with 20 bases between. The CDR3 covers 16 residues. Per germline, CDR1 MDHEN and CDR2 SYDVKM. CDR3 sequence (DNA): TGTGCCAGCTCCTTTACCCGCGGGATCCCCCAAGAGACCCAGTACTTC. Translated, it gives CASSFTRGIPQETQYF.

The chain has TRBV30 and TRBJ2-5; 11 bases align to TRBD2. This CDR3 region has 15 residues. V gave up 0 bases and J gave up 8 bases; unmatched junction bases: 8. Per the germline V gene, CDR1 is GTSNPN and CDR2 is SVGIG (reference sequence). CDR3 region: CAWSVIGLAGGTQYF. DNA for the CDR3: TGTGCCTGGAGTGTAATCGGTCTAGCGGGAGGCACCCAGTACTTC.

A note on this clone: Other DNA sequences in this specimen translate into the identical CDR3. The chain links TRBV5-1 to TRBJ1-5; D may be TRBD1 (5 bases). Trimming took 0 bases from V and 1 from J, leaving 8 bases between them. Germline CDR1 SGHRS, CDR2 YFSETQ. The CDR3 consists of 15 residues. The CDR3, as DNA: TGCGCCAGCAGCTTGGGGGACGGGAGCAATCAGCCCCAGCATTTT. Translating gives CASSLGDGSNQPQHF.

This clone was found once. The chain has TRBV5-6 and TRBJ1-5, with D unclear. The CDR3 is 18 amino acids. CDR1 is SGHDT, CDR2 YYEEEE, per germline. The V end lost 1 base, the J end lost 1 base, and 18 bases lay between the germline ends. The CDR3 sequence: CASSLTGGASSSNQPQHF. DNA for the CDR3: TGTGCCAGCAGCTTGACGGGAGGAGCCAGTTCGAGCAATCAGCCCCAGCATTTT.

Here the CDR3 reads CASSFRTSGNTDTQYF. The CDR3 DNA reads TGCGCCAGCAGCTTTCGGACTAGCGGCAACACAGATACGCAGTATTTT. This chain connects TRBV5-1 to TRBJ2-3, with 10 bases that match TRBD2. This CDR3 has 16 residues. The J segment lost 2 bases and the V segment lost 2 bases, leaving 5 bases of the junction unmatched. Germline V gene sequence: CDR1 SGHRS, CDR2 YFSETQ. The variable domain in full, completed from reference TRBV5-1 and TRBJ2-3, reads KAGVTQTPRYLIKTRGQQVTLSCSPISGHRSVSWYQQTPGQGLQFLFEYFSETQRNKGNFPGRFSGRQFSNSRSEMNVSTLELGDSALYLCASSFRTSGNTDTQYFGPGTRLTVL.

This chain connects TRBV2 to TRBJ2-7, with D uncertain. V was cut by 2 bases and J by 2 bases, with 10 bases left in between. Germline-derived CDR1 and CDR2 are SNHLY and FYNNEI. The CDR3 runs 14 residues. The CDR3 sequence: CASSENRRTYEQYF. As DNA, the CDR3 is TGTGCCAGCAGTGAAAATAGGAGAACCTACGAGCAGTACTTC.

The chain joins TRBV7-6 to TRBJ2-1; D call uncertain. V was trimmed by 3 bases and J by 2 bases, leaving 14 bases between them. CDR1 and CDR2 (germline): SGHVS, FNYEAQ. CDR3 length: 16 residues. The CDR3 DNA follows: TGTGCCAGCAGCTTGGACGCCCCAAAGCCCTACAATGAGCAGTTCTTC. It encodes CASSLDAPKPYNEQFF.

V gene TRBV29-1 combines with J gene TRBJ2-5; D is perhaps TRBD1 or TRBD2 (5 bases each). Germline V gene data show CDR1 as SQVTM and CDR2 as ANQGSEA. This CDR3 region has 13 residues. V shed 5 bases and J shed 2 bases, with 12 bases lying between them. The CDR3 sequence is CSVQGRIQETQYF. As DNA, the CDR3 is TGCAGCGTTCAGGGACGGATTCAAGAGACCCAGTACTTC.